These 16 T cell receptor beta chains originate from one sample sequenced in a study of OX40 agonist ivuxolimab in advanced cancers. Repertoires were generated with immunoSEQ multiplex PCR, while TCRdb's copy carries only in-frame clones and drops some. The sample lists 120,000 or so clones; roughly 87% were seen once. Sample: CD4+ or CD8+ T cells sorted from blood, taken in a trial of the OX40 agonist ivuxolimab. Receptors were obtained from an adult with an advanced solid tumor such as melanoma, head and neck, liver or kidney cancer.

This chain connects TRBV7-2 to TRBJ1-2; 8 positions agree with TRBD1. Trimming at V came to 5 bases and at J to 4 bases, leaving 9 bases not matched to a gene. This CDR3 spans 15 amino acids. Germline CDR1 SGHTA, CDR2 FQGNSA. The CDR3 is CASSQGTGSVYGYTF. In DNA, the CDR3 is TGTGCCAGCAGCCAAGGGACAGGATCGGTCTATGGCTACACCTTC.

This clone was seen only once. The chain combines TRBV7-6 with TRBJ2-7; 9 bases line up with TRBD1. From germline, CDR1 is SGHVS and CDR2 FNYEAQ. This CDR3 is 15 amino acids long. Trimming at V came to 4 bases and at J to 1 base, leaving 5 bases not matched to a gene. The CDR3 coding sequence is TGTGCCAGCAGCTGGGGGACAGGGTTTTCCTACGAGCAGTACTTC. Its translation is CASSWGTGFSYEQYF.

The rearrangement links TRBV27 to TRBJ2-3, with D hard to call. Between the trimmed V and J ends, which lost 8 bases and 2 bases, there was a span of 17 bases. The CDR3 is made up of 15 amino acids. CDR1 is MNHEY, CDR2 SMNVEV, per germline (reference sequence). This CDR3 reads CASLRQNYYTDTQYF. Written as DNA, the CDR3 is TGTGCCAGCCTACGGCAGAACTATTACACAGATACGCAGTATTTT.

This chain joins TRBV6-5 and TRBJ1-4; weak D call: TRBD1 (6 bases). CDR1 is MNHEY and CDR2 is SVGAGI in the germline V gene. V lost 10 bases and J 12 bases, leaving 15 bases between the germline ends. The CDR3 has 11 amino acids. The CDR3: CATTYQGQLFF. The CDR3 DNA reads as TGTGCCACGACATACCAGGGGCAACTGTTTTTT.

The chain links TRBV5-1 to TRBJ2-6; unclear D gene. CDR1 SGHRS and CDR2 YFSETQ come from the germline V gene. Between the trimmed V and J ends, which lost 5 bases and 1 base, there was a span of 10 bases. The CDR3 loop spans 15 amino acids. CDR3 nucleotide sequence: TGCGCCAGCAGTCAAGGCAATTCTGGGGCCAACGTCCTGACTTTC. Translating gives CASSQGNSGANVLTF.

The chain links TRBV6-5 to TRBJ2-1, with 13 positions matching TRBD2. Germline V lookup: CDR1 MNHEY, CDR2 SVGAGI. The CDR3 extends over 16 amino acids. The V and J ends lost 4 bases and 4 bases, in that order; junction bases with no gene match: 4. This chain's CDR3 is CASSSTSGRRYNEQFF. CDR3 in DNA: TGTGCCAGCAGTTCGACTAGCGGGAGGCGATACAATGAGCAGTTCTTC.

The sample holds a few counts of this clone. This chain uses TRBV7-6 with TRBJ2-3; 7 bases are shared with TRBD2. CDR1 SGHVS and CDR2 FNYEAQ come from the germline V gene. The CDR3 totals 14 residues. The trim removed 4 bases at V and 1 base at J, leaving 2 bases unmatched. The CDR3 protein is CASSYSGGTDTQYF. The CDR3, as DNA: TGTGCCAGCAGCTACAGCGGGGGCACAGATACGCAGTATTTT.

The CDR3 loop is CASSPNLDRGNEKLFF. In nucleotides, the CDR3 is TGCGCCAGCAGCCCTAACCTAGACAGGGGAAATGAAAAACTGTTTTTT. V gene TRBV4-1 combines with J gene TRBJ1-4; TRBD1 matches at 8 bases. This CDR3 contains 16 residues. V shed 4 bases, J shed 5 bases, and the junction held 9 bases outside the gene matches. CDR1 is MGHRA and CDR2 is YSYEKL in the germline V gene.

V and J are TRBV11-2 and TRBJ2-1; tentatively, D is TRBD1 or TRBD2 (5 bases each). V lost 2 bases to trimming and J lost 0 bases, with 11 bases between them. CDR1 SGHAT and CDR2 FQNNGV come from the germline V gene. This CDR3 region has 16 residues. The CDR3 nucleotides are TGTGCCAGCAGCTTATTGGGACGAAGCTCCTACAATGAGCAGTTCTTC. It yields the protein CASSLLGRSSYNEQFF.

The CDR3, as DNA: TGCGCCAGCAGCCAAGATGTGGGGACTAGCGGGAGATGGGGTGAAGAGACCCAGTACTTC. It translates to CASSQDVGTSGRWGEETQYF. The chain employs TRBV4-3 and TRBJ2-5; 14 nucleotides line up with TRBD2. This CDR3 comprises 20 residues. With 0 bases clipped from V and 3 bases from J, the junction kept 12 bases outside the gene matches. The germline V gene has CDR1 LGHNA and CDR2 YSLEER.

This clone occurred a few times. The rearrangement joins TRBV6-1 to TRBJ1-2; D is perhaps TRBD1 (5 bases). The CDR3 totals 14 residues. Germline V lookup: CDR1 MNHNS, CDR2 SASEGT. V was cut by 7 bases and J by 3 bases, with 15 bases left in between. CDR3: CASIRDREDYGYTF. CDR3 nucleotide sequence: TGTGCCAGCATCAGAGACAGAGAGGACTATGGCTACACCTTC.

This clone was recorded once. The chain joins TRBV5-1 to TRBJ2-1; D remains unclear. Deletions cut 2 bases from V and 8 bases from J, with 8 bases between. The length of the CDR3 is 12 residues. Germline CDR1 SGHRS, CDR2 YFSETQ. CDR3 nucleotides: TGCGCCAGCAGCTTTTACGGCGATGAGCAGTTCTTC. Its protein product is CASSFYGDEQFF.

This chain connects TRBV6-6 to TRBJ1-4; no reliable D call. Germline V gene data show CDR1 as MNHNY and CDR2 as SVGAGI (reference sequence). The length of the CDR3 is 14 residues. With 2 bases removed from V and 4 bases from J, the gap between germline ends came to 8 bases. In DNA, the CDR3 is TGTGCCAGCAGTTACGGACGGATTAATGAAAAACTGTTTTTT. Translating it yields CASSYGRINEKLFF.

This sequence joins TRBV7-3 and TRBJ2-5; D may match TRBD1 or TRBD2 (7 bases each). Germline assignment: CDR1 SGHTA and CDR2 FQGTGA. The CDR3 covers 15 residues. Trimming took 5 bases from V and 2 from J, leaving 15 bases between them. The CDR3 loop reads CASSLQGGPQETQYF. The CDR3 DNA reads as TGTGCCAGCAGCCTCCAGGGGGGGCCTCAAGAGACCCAGTACTTC.

The chain couples TRBV5-8 to TRBJ1-1; possible D gene TRBD1, 5 bases. The CDR3 contains 13 residues. CDR1 SGHTS and CDR2 YDEGEE come from the germline V gene. V was trimmed by 3 bases and J by 6 bases, leaving 12 bases between them. The CDR3 protein is CASSWRRDAEAFF. The CDR3 DNA reads TGTGCCAGCAGCTGGAGGAGGGACGCTGAAGCTTTCTTT.

This clone showed up just a few times. The chain uses TRBV7-3 and TRBJ2-7; TRBD2 matches at 7 bases. Trimming took 1 base from V and 0 from J; bases not matched to a gene: 12. CDR1 and CDR2 from the germline V gene are SGHTA and FQGTGA. This CDR3 region has 18 residues. The CDR3 bases are TGTGCCAGCAGCTTAAATCCCCTCGCTAGCGGCATCTCCTACGAGCAGTACTTC. It translates to CASSLNPLASGISYEQYF.